These 13 T cell receptor beta chains share one sample of origin, sequenced in a study of T-cell reconstitution after alpha-beta-depleted transplantation in children. A TCRbeta library incorporating unique molecular identifiers was prepared. MiXCR was run by TCRdb on the PCR reads, yielding one entry per CDR3 protein. The profile shows approximately 200,000 distinct CDR3 sequences, about 14% of them singletons. Sequenced here: PBMCs from the stem cell graft donor, sampled from the stem cell graft. The receptors here all came from a human donor who donated a stem cell graft to a child with acute lymphoblastic leukemia.

Many counts were recorded for this clonotype. The J gene is TRBJ2-7, the V gene TRBV20-1, with TRBD2 identical over 8 bases. The CDR3 spans 15 residues. J lost 6 bases, V lost 6 bases, and 16 bases had no gene match. Per the germline V gene, CDR1 is DFQATT and CDR2 is SNEGSKA (reference sequence). DNA of the CDR3: TGCAGTGCAAACCCCTTGGCGGGAGGAGGAGGCGAGCAGTACTTC. Protein: CSANPLAGGGGEQYF.

At least ten counts were recorded for this clonotype. The CDR3 DNA sequence: TGCGCCAGCAGGTACGACTATGATACGCAGTATTTT. Protein product: CASRYDYDTQYF. This chain connects TRBV5-1 to TRBJ2-3; TRBD2 is a possible D gene (5 bases). The CDR3 is made up of 12 amino acids. Per the germline V gene, CDR1 is SGHRS and CDR2 is YFSETQ. Trimming removed 5 bases at V and 6 bases at J, with 10 bases between.

This clonotype was seen at least ten times. The J gene is TRBJ2-3, the V gene TRBV10-3, with 9 bases matching TRBD1. V trimming: 6 bases; J trimming: 2 bases; junction bases outside the gene matches: 9. This CDR3 is built from 16 residues. Germline CDR1 is ENHRY and CDR2 is SYGVKD. CDR3: CAIRPPGQGYTDTQYF. CDR3 DNA: TGTGCCATCAGACCGCCGGGACAGGGATACACAGATACGCAGTATTTT.

This chain connects TRBV12-3 or TRBV12-4 to TRBJ2-7; 7 nucleotides line up with TRBD1. The junction had 11 bases not matched to a gene; V was cut back by 4 bases and J by 2 bases. This CDR3 is 16 amino acids long. CDR3 in amino acids: CASSSGYTGDTYEQYF. CDR3 bases: TGTGCCAGCAGTTCCGGCTATACAGGGGACACCTACGAGCAGTACTTC.

This clonotype was detected ten times or more. The gene calls are TRBV7-9 and TRBJ1-2; 7 positions match TRBD1. There are 15 residues in the CDR3. The germline gives CDR1 SEHNR, CDR2 FQNEAQ (reference sequence). The junction had 11 bases not matched to a gene; V was cut back by 4 bases and J by 6 bases. CDR3 loop: CASSSFLRDRDGYTF. CDR3 nucleotides: TGTGCCAGCAGCTCGTTCCTCCGGGACAGAGATGGCTACACCTTC.

This clonotype occurred many times. This sequence joins TRBV10-1 and TRBJ2-5; 9 bases map to TRBD1. The germline CDR1 and CDR2 sequences are WNHNN and SYGVQD (reference sequence). V dropped 4 bases and J dropped 6; count of bases not matched to a gene: 6. The CDR3 runs to 14 residues. The CDR3: CASSAGQGVKTQYF. The CDR3 nucleotides read TGCGCCAGCAGTGCGGGACAGGGAGTAAAGACCCAGTACTTC.

This clonotype was observed once. With a much larger clone just one base away, this may be a read error. V usage is TRBV28 and J usage is TRBJ1-1, with D maybe TRBD1 (5 bases). CDR1 is MDHEN, CDR2 SYDVKM, per germline. The CDR3 consists of 14 residues. Trimming removed 11 bases from V and 5 bases from J, with 21 bases in between. The CDR3 nucleotides are TGTGCCCGCCTCCGGGACCGGGGCCGAACTGAAGCTTTCTTT. Amino acid sequence: CARLRDRGRTEAFF.

This clonotype came up a few times. The chain is built from TRBV7-8 and TRBJ1-2, with 9 bases that match TRBD1. This CDR3 region has 18 residues. With V trimmed by 3 bases and J by 5 bases, 16 bases remained unmatched. Germline V gives CDR1 SGHVS, CDR2 FQNEAQ. Written as DNA, the CDR3 is TGTGCCAGCAGCTTCGTCTCAGCCGACTACGGGACAGGGTATGGCTACACCTTC. It translates to CASSFVSADYGTGYGYTF.

Concerning this clonotype: The junction departs from germline at one end; a sequencing error may be responsible. The chain has TRBV5-1 and TRBJ1-1; weak D call: TRBD1 (6 bases). The germline gives CDR1 SGHRS, CDR2 YFSETQ. This CDR3 contains 16 residues. CDR3 sequence reads: CVSSLGHRDVGTEAFF. In DNA, the CDR3 is TGCGTCAGCAGCTTGGGCCACAGGGATGTAGGCACTGAAGCTTTCTTT.

This clonotype was seen many times. The V and J genes are TRBV27 and TRBJ2-1; D ambiguous. Germline CDR1 reads MNHEY; CDR2 reads SMNVEV (reference sequence). The V end lost 2 bases, the J end lost 5 bases, and 7 bases lay between the germline ends. The CDR3 consists of 13 residues. The CDR3 coding sequence is TGTGCCAGCAGTTTAGACGTGAACAATGAGCAGTTCTTC. Translating it yields CASSLDVNNEQFF.

This clonotype was recorded a few times. This chain connects TRBV5-1 to TRBJ2-3, with 10 bases matching TRBD2. The CDR3 has 14 amino acids. With V trimmed by 4 bases and J by 6 bases, 5 bases remained unmatched. The V gene's germline CDR1 is SGHRS and CDR2 YFSETQ. CDR3 nucleotide sequence: TGCGCCAGCAGCAGCATAGCGGGAGGCGATACGCAGTATTTT. It translates to CASSSIAGGDTQYF.

V and J are TRBV29-1 and TRBJ2-2; D possibly corresponds to TRBD2 (6 bases). V lost 7 bases to trimming and J lost 6 bases, with 9 bases between them. Looked up from germline, CDR1 is SQVTM and CDR2 is ANQGSEA. The CDR3 runs 11 residues. The CDR3 region has the DNA TGCAGCGGGGCTAGCGCCGGGGAGCTGTTTTTT. This sequence encodes CSGASAGELFF.

This clonotype was seen more than once but under ten times. The CDR3 spells CASSEYLSATNEKLFF. The DNA of the CDR3 is TGTGCCAGCAGTGAATATCTCAGTGCAACTAATGAAAAACTGTTTTTT. J is TRBJ1-4 and V is TRBV25-1; D uncertain. Germline lookup yields CDR1 MGHDK and CDR2 SYGVNS. The CDR3 runs 16 residues. V lost 0 bases and J 0 bases, leaving 8 bases between the germline ends.